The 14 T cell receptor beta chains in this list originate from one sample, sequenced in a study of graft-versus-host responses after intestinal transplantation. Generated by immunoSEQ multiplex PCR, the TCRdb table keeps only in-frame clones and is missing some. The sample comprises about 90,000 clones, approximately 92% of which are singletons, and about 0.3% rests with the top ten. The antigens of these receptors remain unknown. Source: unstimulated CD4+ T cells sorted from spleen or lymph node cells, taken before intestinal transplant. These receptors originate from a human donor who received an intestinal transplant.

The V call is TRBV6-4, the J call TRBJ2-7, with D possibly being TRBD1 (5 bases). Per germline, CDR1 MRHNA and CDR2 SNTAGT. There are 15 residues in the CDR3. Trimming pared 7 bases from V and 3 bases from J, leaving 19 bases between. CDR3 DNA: TGTGCCAGCACCGAGACCAATCCAAGGGGCTACGAGCAGTACTTC. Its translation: CASTETNPRGYEQYF.

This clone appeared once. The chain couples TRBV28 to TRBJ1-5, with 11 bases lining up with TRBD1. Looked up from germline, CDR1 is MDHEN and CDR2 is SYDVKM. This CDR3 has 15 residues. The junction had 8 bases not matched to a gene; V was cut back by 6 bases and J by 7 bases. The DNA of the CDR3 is TGTGCCAGCAGGACCGGACAGGGGGCTTTGCAGCCCCAGCATTTT. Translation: CASRTGQGALQPQHF.

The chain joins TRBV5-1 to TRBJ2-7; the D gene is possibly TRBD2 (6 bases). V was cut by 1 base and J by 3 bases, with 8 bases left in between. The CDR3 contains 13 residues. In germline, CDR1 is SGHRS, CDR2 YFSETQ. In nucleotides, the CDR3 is TGCGCCAGCAGCTTGCAGGGACTCTACGAGCAGTACTTC. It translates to CASSLQGLYEQYF.

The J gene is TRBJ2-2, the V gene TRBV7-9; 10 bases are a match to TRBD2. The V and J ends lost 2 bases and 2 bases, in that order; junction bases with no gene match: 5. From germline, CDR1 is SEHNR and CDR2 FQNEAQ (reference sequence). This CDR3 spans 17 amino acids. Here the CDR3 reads CASSLLAGVGNTGELFF. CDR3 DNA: TGTGCCAGCAGCTTACTAGCGGGAGTGGGAAACACCGGGGAGCTGTTTTTT.

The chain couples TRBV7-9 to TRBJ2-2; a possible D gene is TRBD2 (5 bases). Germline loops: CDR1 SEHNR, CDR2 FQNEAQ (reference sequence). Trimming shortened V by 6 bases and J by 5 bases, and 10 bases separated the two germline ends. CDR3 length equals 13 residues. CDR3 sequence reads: CASRYRETGELFF. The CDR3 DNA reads TGTGCCAGCAGGTATAGGGAGACCGGGGAGCTGTTTTTT. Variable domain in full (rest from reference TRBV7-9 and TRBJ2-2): DTGVSQNPRHKITKRGQNVTFRCDPISEHNRLYWYRQTLGQGPEFLTYFQNEAQLEKSRLLSDRFSAERPKGSFSTLEIQRTEQGDSAMYLCASRYRETGELFFGEGSRLTVL.

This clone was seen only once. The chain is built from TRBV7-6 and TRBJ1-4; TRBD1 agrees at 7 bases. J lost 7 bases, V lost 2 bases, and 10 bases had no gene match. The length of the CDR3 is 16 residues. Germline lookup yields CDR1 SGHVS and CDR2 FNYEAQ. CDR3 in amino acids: CASSLKGRGMGEKLFF. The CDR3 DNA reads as TGTGCCAGCAGCTTAAAGGGCAGGGGGATGGGTGAAAAACTGTTTTTT.

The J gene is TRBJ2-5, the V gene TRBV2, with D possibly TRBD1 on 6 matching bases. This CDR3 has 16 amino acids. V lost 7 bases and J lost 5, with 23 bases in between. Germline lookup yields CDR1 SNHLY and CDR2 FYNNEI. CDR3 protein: CASTNQQGTSGETQYF. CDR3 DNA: TGTGCCAGCACTAATCAGCAGGGGACGTCCGGGGAGACCCAGTACTTC.

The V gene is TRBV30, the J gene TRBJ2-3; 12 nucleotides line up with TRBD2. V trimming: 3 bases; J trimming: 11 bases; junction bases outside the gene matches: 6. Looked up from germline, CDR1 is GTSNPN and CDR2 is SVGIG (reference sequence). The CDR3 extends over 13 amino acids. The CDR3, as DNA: TGTGCCTGGAGCGTCCTAGCGGGAGGGCGGCAGTATTTT. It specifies CAWSVLAGGRQYF.

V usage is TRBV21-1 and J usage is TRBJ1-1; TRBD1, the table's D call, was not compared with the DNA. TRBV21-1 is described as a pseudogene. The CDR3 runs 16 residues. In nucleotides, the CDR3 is TGTGCCAGCAGCAAGGCCGGACAGAGAACCAACACTGAAGCTTTCTTT. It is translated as CASSKAGQRTNTEAFF.

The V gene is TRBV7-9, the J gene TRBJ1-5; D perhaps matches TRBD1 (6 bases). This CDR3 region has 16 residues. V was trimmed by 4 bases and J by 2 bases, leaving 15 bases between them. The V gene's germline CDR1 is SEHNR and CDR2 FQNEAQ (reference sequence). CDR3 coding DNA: TGTGCCAGCAGCTCCACAGGGTTGGGGGGCAATCAGCCCCAGCATTTT. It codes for CASSSTGLGGNQPQHF. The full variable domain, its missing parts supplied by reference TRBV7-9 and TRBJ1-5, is DTGVSQNPRHKITKRGQNVTFRCDPISEHNRLYWYRQTLGQGPEFLTYFQNEAQLEKSRLLSDRFSAERPKGSFSTLEIQRTEQGDSAMYLCASSSTGLGGNQPQHFGDGTRLSIL.

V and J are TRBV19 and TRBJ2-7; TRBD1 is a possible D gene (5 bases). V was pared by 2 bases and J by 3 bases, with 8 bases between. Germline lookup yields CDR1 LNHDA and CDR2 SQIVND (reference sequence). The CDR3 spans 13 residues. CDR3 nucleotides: TGTGCCAGTAGTATACGTCAGGGCTACGAGCAGTACTTC. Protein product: CASSIRQGYEQYF. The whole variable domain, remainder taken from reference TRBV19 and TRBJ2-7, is DGGITQSPKYLFRKEGQNVTLSCEQNLNHDAMYWYRQDPGQGLRLIYYSQIVNDFQKGDIAEGYSVSREKKESFPLTVTSAQKNPTAFYLCASSIRQGYEQYFGPGTRLTVT.

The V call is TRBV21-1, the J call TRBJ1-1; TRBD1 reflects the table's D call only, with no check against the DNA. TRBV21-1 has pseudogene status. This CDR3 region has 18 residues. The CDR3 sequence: CASSKEGDRHSMNTEAFF. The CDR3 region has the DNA TGTGCCAGCAGCAAAGAGGGGGACAGACATTCGATGAACACTGAAGCTTTCTTT.

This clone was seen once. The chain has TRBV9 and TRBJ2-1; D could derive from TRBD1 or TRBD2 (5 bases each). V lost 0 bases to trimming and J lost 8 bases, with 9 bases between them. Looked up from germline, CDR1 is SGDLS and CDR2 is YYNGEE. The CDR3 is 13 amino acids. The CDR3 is CASSVVGTDEQFF. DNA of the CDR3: TGTGCCAGCAGCGTAGTGGGGACGGATGAGCAGTTCTTC.

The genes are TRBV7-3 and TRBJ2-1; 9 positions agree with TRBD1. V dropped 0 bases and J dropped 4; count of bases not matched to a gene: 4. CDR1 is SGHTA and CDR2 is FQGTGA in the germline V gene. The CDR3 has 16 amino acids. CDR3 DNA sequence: TGTGCCAGCAGCTTAACGGGACAGGGAATATACAATGAGCAGTTCTTC. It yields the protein CASSLTGQGIYNEQFF.